The rows below give T cell receptor beta chains drawn from one sample of a study of identical twins. In TCRdb, the 5' RACE reads were re-called with MiXCR into one record per CDR3 protein. The table shows hundreds of thousands of distinct CDR3 sequences, with 5.5% to 7% occurring only once. These data were likewise used in another study, on yellow fever vaccine responses in identical twins.

Source material: memory (CD45RO+) T cells sorted from blood. These TCRs come from a woman aged 18-35 years in good health. The CDR3 runs from the conserved cysteine through the conserved F or W. D genes are given only for firm matches. The listing skips clone size in some rows; elsewhere it reads once, few, many or a size class.

abundance | j_gene | d_gene | v_gene | CDR3nt | CDR3aa
few | TRBJ2-3 | - | TRBV5-1 | TGCGCCAGCAGCGCTGGGGACGCTCTAGGTAATACGCAGTATTTT | CASSAGDALGNTQYF
few | TRBJ1-6 | - | TRBV7-8 | TGTGCCAGCAGCTTAGCCGGGACCACAAATTCACCCCTCCACTTT | CASSLAGTTNSPLHF
many | TRBJ2-7 | - | TRBV5-1 | TGCGCCAGCAGCTTGGTTGGACACGACTACGAGCAGTACTTC | CASSLVGHDYEQYF
- | TRBJ1-2 | TRBD1 | TRBV20-1 | TGCAGTGCTAAGGGACAGGTCGGCTATGGCTACACCTTC | CSAKGQVGYGYTF
- | TRBJ1-4 | TRBD1 | TRBV2 | TGTGCCAGCAGTGACGACAGGGTGGGTGAAAAACTGTTTTTT | CASSDDRVGEKLFF
- | TRBJ2-7 | TRBD1 | TRBV20-1 | TGCAGTGCCCCGCTGACTTGGACAGGGTCAGGCGAGCAGTACTTC | CSAPLTWTGSGEQYF
few | TRBJ2-2 | - | TRBV12-3/TRBV12-4 | TGTGCCAGCAGTCGAGGGATCTTAAGGGCCGGGGAGCTGTTTTTT | CASSRGILRAGELFF
few | TRBJ1-2 | - | TRBV5-8 | TGTGCCAGCAGCTTGGAAGGGGGGGAATACTATGGCTACACCTTC | CASSLEGGEYYGYTF
many | TRBJ2-3 | - | TRBV29-1 | TGCAGCGTTGAAACGGGGTTAGATACGCAGTATTTT | CSVETGLDTQYF
- | TRBJ2-3 | - | TRBV5-1 | TGCGCCAGCAGCGTAAGGGGGGTTACAGATACGCAGTATTTT | CASSVRGVTDTQYF
many | TRBJ1-2 | - | TRBV20-1 | TGCAGTGCTACCAACAGGGACTATGGCTACACCTTC | CSATNRDYGYTF
many | TRBJ2-1 | - | TRBV12-3/TRBV12-4 | TGTGCCAGCAGTTTACAGGGCGTAAATTTGGGGAATGAGCAGTTCTTC | CASSLQGVNLGNEQFF
- | TRBJ1-6 | TRBD1 | TRBV28 | TGTGCCAGCAGTCCCAACAGGGGATCGAGTTCACCCCTCCACTTT | CASSPNRGSSSPLHF
many | TRBJ2-1 | TRBD1 | TRBV6-2/TRBV6-3 | TGTGCCAGCAGTCCGCGACAGGGGGGCTCCTACAATGAGCAGTTCTTC | CASSPRQGGSYNEQFF
- | TRBJ2-1 | TRBD2 | TRBV12-3/TRBV12-4 | TGTGCCACCCGTCTAGCGGGGGCTACCAATGAGCAGTTCTTC | CATRLAGATNEQFF
few | TRBJ1-6 | TRBD1 | TRBV5-1 | TGCGCCAGCAGCTTTGGAGGGGGCCTAAGCTCCTATAATTCACCCCTCCACTTT | CASSFGGGLSSYNSPLHF
many | TRBJ1-2 | TRBD1 | TRBV29-1 | TGCAGCGTTGCGGACAGGGAGTATGGCTACACCTTC | CSVADREYGYTF
- | TRBJ2-1 | - | TRBV2 | TGTGCCAGCAGTGAAACGAGGGGTCGGGAGAAGTGGTTCTTC | CASSETRGREKWFF
few | TRBJ2-3 | - | TRBV12-3/TRBV12-4 | TGTGCCAGCAGTTTAGATTGGGTGGAGGGCCGTGTTCCAGATACGCAGTATTTT | CASSLDWVEGRVPDTQYF
few | TRBJ1-1 | TRBD1 | TRBV19 | TGTGCCAGTAGTACCCGACAGGGGGCTTTGAGTACTGAAGCTTTCTTT | CASSTRQGALSTEAFF
- | TRBJ2-3 | - | TRBV11-2 | TGTGCCAGCAGCCCCGTACGGTCAGATACGCAGTATTTT | CASSPVRSDTQYF
many | TRBJ2-1 | - | TRBV5-1 | TGCGCCAGCAGCTCGACTGGGAGCTCCTACAATGAGCAGTTCTTC | CASSSTGSSYNEQFF
few | TRBJ2-5 | - | TRBV5-6 | TGTGCCAGCAGCACCAAGTACCAAGAGACCCAGTACTTC | CASSTKYQETQYF
- | TRBJ1-2 | - | TRBV12-3/TRBV12-4 | TGTGCCAGCAGCCCCGCGGGAGTTAACTATGGCTACACCTTC | CASSPAGVNYGYTF
- | TRBJ2-7 | TRBD1 | TRBV20-1 | TGCAGTGCTAGAGCCCCGGGACAGCCGTATAGTGGGCAGTACTTC | CSARAPGQPYSGQYF
many | TRBJ1-2 | - | TRBV12-3/TRBV12-4 | TGTGCCAGCAAAGGAGGGCGTCTCCTCTATGGCTACACCTTC | CASKGGRLLYGYTF
many | TRBJ1-1 | - | TRBV6-2/TRBV6-3 | TGTGCCAGCAGTTACGACGGAATGAACACTGAAGCTTTCTTT | CASSYDGMNTEAFF
- | TRBJ1-2 | TRBD1 | TRBV20-1 | TGCAGTGCTAGAGCCCCGGACAGGTGGGGCTACACCTTC | CSARAPDRWGYTF
few | TRBJ2-2 | TRBD1 | TRBV4-1 | TGCGCCAGCAGCCAAGCTCACGGGACAGCCGGTACCGGGGAGCTGTTTTTT | CASSQAHGTAGTGELFF
many | TRBJ2-1 | - | TRBV29-1 | TGCAGCGTTCTTTATTACAATGAGCAGTTCTTC | CSVLYYNEQFF
- | TRBJ2-4 | - | TRBV6-1 | TGTGCCAGCAGTGAATCCGGGGACCCAAAAAACATTCAGTACTTC | CASSESGDPKNIQYF
- | TRBJ2-5 | TRBD2 | TRBV6-7 | TGTGCCAGCAGTTGCCCGCAACTAGCGGGGGACCAAGAGACCCAGTACTTC | CASSCPQLAGDQETQYF
- | TRBJ2-3 | - | TRBV10-3 | TGTGCCGCCGCAGGGAAAAGAACAGATACGCAGTATTTT | CAAAGKRTDTQYF
- | TRBJ2-1 | - | TRBV11-2 | TGTGCCAGCAGCTTAAAGCCAGAGCGGTACAATGAGCAGTTCTTC | CASSLKPERYNEQFF
many | TRBJ1-4 | - | TRBV5-1 | TGCGCCAGCAGCCCCCGAGGGGGGCAGGGCAATAATGAAAAACTGTTTTTT | CASSPRGGQGNNEKLFF
many | TRBJ1-6 | TRBD1 | TRBV20-1 | TGCAGTGCCACCCCGGGACAGCCAAGGAGCTCACCCCTCCACTTT | CSATPGQPRSSPLHF
- | TRBJ2-6 | - | TRBV29-1 | TGCAGCGTTGTTACAGGAGGTCCCTCTGGGGCCAACGTCCTGACTTTC | CSVVTGGPSGANVLTF
few | TRBJ2-5 | - | TRBV28 | TGTGCCAGCAGTTTATTCGGGCTTCAAAAGACCCAGTACTTC | CASSLFGLQKTQYF
few | TRBJ2-1 | - | TRBV19 | TGTGCCAGCACCAACCAGGGGAGCTCCTACAATGAGCAGTTCTTC | CASTNQGSSYNEQFF
- | TRBJ1-4 | TRBD1 | TRBV15 | TGTGCCACCAGCACGAGACCGGGACAGAAGAATGAAAAACTGTTTTTT | CATSTRPGQKNEKLFF
many | TRBJ2-5 | TRBD1 | TRBV5-1 | TGCGCCAGCAGCTTGTGGCAGGGGGCGCGAGAGACCCAGTACTTC | CASSLWQGARETQYF
- | TRBJ1-2 | TRBD1 | TRBV18 | TGTGCCAGCTCGCCCGGGACAGCTCACTATGGCTACACCTTC | CASSPGTAHYGYTF
- | TRBJ1-2 | - | TRBV5-6 | TGTGCCAGCAGCTTCGGTGGGTGGCGGAGCTATGGCTACACCTTC | CASSFGGWRSYGYTF
few | TRBJ1-4 | - | TRBV20-1 | TGCAGTGCTACGACCTTCGGAGCTTACACAACTAATGAAAAACTGTTTTTT | CSATTFGAYTTNEKLFF
few | TRBJ2-5 | TRBD2 | TRBV12-3/TRBV12-4 | TGTGCCAGCAGTTTAGCGCTAGCGGGAGAGGAGACCCAGTACTTC | CASSLALAGEETQYF
many | TRBJ2-5 | - | TRBV29-1 | TGCAGCGTTGACAGGGGTAACCAAGAGACCCAGTACTTC | CSVDRGNQETQYF
many | TRBJ2-2 | - | TRBV5-5 | TGTGCCAGCAGCGTGGGACAAACGAACACCGGGGAGCTGTTTTTT | CASSVGQTNTGELFF
few | TRBJ2-1 | TRBD1 | TRBV24-1 | TGTGCCACCAGTGGGGACAGGGGGCATTACAATGAGCAGTTCTTC | CATSGDRGHYNEQFF
few | TRBJ2-1 | TRBD1 | TRBV5-1 | TGCGCCAGCAGCAACCGGGACAGACTATTGGACAATGAGCAGTTCTTC | CASSNRDRLLDNEQFF
- | TRBJ1-6 | TRBD1 | TRBV20-1 | TGCAGTGCTCCTGGACAGGGAGGCCCTAATTCACCCCTCCACTTT | CSAPGQGGPNSPLHF
- | TRBJ2-5 | TRBD2 | TRBV2 | TGTGCCTCCTCCGGGGGGGGCTTTCAAGAGACCCAGTACTTC | CASSGGGFQETQYF
many | TRBJ1-5 | - | TRBV5-1 | TGCGCCAGCAGCTTGGAAGGGGGGATAGGCAATCAGCCCCAGCATTTT | CASSLEGGIGNQPQHF
- | TRBJ1-1 | - | TRBV12-3/TRBV12-4 | TGTGCCAGCAGTCCGGACAGACAGAACACTGAAGCTTTCTTT | CASSPDRQNTEAFF
few | TRBJ2-2 | - | TRBV12-3/TRBV12-4 | TGTGCCAGCAGTTTATGGGTCCCCGCGAACACCGGGGAGCTGTTTTTT | CASSLWVPANTGELFF
many | TRBJ2-2 | TRBD1 | TRBV2 | TGTGCCAGCAGTTCGGGACAGGTGTCCCCCGGGGAGCTGTTTTTT | CASSSGQVSPGELFF
- | TRBJ2-2 | - | TRBV11-3 | TGTGCCAGCAGCTTTCAGCTCGATCGGCTGTTTTTT | CASSFQLDRLFF
many | TRBJ2-3 | - | TRBV5-1 | TGCGCCAGCAGCTTCGACCGCACAGATACGCAGTATTTT | CASSFDRTDTQYF
- | TRBJ1-6 | - | TRBV5-6 | TGTGCCAGCAGCCCCGGGGAGACTTCACCCCTCCACTTT | CASSPGETSPLHF